This T cell receptor (beta chain) was documented in a study of T cells in Graves' hyperthyroidism and ophthalmopathy. RNA transcripts provided the source from which TCR beta CDR3 regions were amplified. An initial round of RT-PCR targeting the TCR CDR3 relied on the HTBI primer set. TCRdb passed the multiplex PCR reads through MiXCR, listing each CDR3 protein once. Of about half a million distinct CDR3 sequences listed, just under 20% were seen once; the top ten hold 45% to 50%. Regarding this clonotype: What it binds is unknown.

Study-level points and caveats: Among clonotypes expanded in thyroid above 0.001, most were also found in blood.

The receptor was derived from a man aged 35-49 years with Graves' ophthalmopathy. Sequencing was done on a sample of blood.

This chain's CDR3 is CASSLGDGTDTQYF. CDR3 DNA: TGCGCCAGCAGCCTAGGGGACGGCACAGATACGCAGTATTTT. The V gene is TRBV5-1, the J gene TRBJ2-3; D might be TRBD1 or TRBD2, each matching 5 bases. The CDR3 extends over 14 amino acids. CDR1 SGHRS and CDR2 YFSETQ come from the germline V gene. V was pared by 4 bases and J by 1 base, with 10 bases between. The full variable domain, its missing parts supplied by reference TRBV5-1 and TRBJ2-3, is KAGVTQTPRYLIKTRGQQVTLSCSPISGHRSVSWYQQTPGQGLQFLFEYFSETQRNKGNFPGRFSGRQFSNSRSEMNVSTLELGDSALYLCASSLGDGTDTQYFGPGTRLTVL.